The rows below give T cell receptor beta chains drawn from one sample of a study of control samples from healthy donors and cancer patients. This table comes from immunoSEQ multiplex PCR, and its TCRdb copy is limited to in-frame clones, with some not included. The sample consists of around 51,000 clones, roughly 86% of them appearing once. Sequencing was done on a sample of PBMCs. Receptor source: a man aged 45-65 years with head and neck cancer. Both conserved end residues are part of each CDR3. D genes are given only for firm matches. Clone size is given for some rows only: seen once, a few or many times, or a class if the clone is expanded.

D gene	J gene	V gene	clone size	CDR3 DNA	CDR3 protein
NA	TRBJ2-5	TRBV18	once	TGTGCCAGCTCACCGATTTTGGCGTCACAAGAGACCCAGTACTTC	CASSPILASQETQYF
NA	TRBJ2-1	TRBV7-8	NA	TGTGCCAGCAGCTTAGTGGAAGCAAGGGCCTACAATGAGCAGTTCTTC	CASSLVEARAYNEQFF
TRBD2	TRBJ2-3	TRBV30	NA	TGTGCCTGGAGTGTGCGAGGGAGGGCCGAGGATACGCAGTATTTT	CAWSVRGRAEDTQYF
NA	TRBJ1-3	TRBV30	NA	TGTGCCTATTCGAAGGGGTTCTCTGGAAACACCATATATTTT	CAYSKGFSGNTIYF
TRBD1	TRBJ2-7	TRBV19	NA	TGTGCCAGTAGTAAAACCGGGACAGCCTACGAGCAGTACTTC	CASSKTGTAYEQYF
NA	TRBJ2-7	TRBV5-1	NA	TGCGCCAGCAGCTTCGGAGAAGATCGGGAGCAGTACTTC	CASSFGEDREQYF
NA	TRBJ1-3	TRBV30	NA	TGTGCCTGGAGCAGGGCGGCTGGAAACACCATATATTTT	CAWSRAAGNTIYF
TRBD2	TRBJ2-3	TRBV7-3	NA	TGTGCCAGCAGCTCCGGGAGGACAGATACGCAGTATTTT	CASSSGRTDTQYF
NA	TRBJ1-2	TRBV28	NA	TGTGCCAGCAGTTTTTCGGCTCAAGGCAGGGGATATGGCTACACCTTC	CASSFSAQGRGYGYTF
NA	TRBJ1-5	TRBV19	NA	TGTGCCAGTAGTATAGATGTAGGGAGGTCCAATCAGCCCCAGCATTTT	CASSIDVGRSNQPQHF
NA	TRBJ1-5	TRBV6-4	NA	TGTGCCAGCAGTGACGAGGGGGGCAGGCAGCCCCAGCATTTT	CASSDEGGRQPQHF
NA	TRBJ2-5	TRBV2	NA	TGTGCCAGCAGTGTGCGGGACTACCAAGAGACCCAGTACTTC	CASSVRDYQETQYF
NA	TRBJ2-1	TRBV2	NA	TGTGCCAGCAGTGAAGAGGGGCAGCCTTACAATGAGCAGTTCTTC	CASSEEGQPYNEQFF
TRBD1	TRBJ1-4	TRBV30	NA	TGTGCCTGGAGTGCCGGACGGGACAGGGGATGGGAAAAACTGTTTTTT	CAWSAGRDRGWEKLFF
NA	TRBJ2-3	TRBV7-9	NA	TGTGCCAGCAGGGAGCTAGATACGCAGTATTTT	CASRELDTQYF
TRBD1	TRBJ2-3	TRBV28	NA	TGTGCCAGCACCAGAAGGGGGCTGGGAGATACGCAGTATTTT	CASTRRGLGDTQYF
NA	TRBJ1-2	TRBV29-1	NA	TGCAGCGTTGACCCCCGGGGCCTCTATGGCTACACCTTC	CSVDPRGLYGYTF
NA	TRBJ1-2	TRBV5-6	few	TGTGCCAGCAGCTACAGGATCGGCTACACCTTC	CASSYRIGYTF
NA	TRBJ2-7	TRBV11-2	few	TGTGCCAGCAGCTTAGAACGGTCGGACTACGAGCAGTACTTC	CASSLERSDYEQYF
NA	TRBJ2-1	TRBV29-1	NA	TGCAGCGTTGCTCGGGGTTCGGGCAATGAGCAGTTCTTC	CSVARGSGNEQFF
NA	TRBJ1-6	TRBV14	NA	TGTGCCAGCAGCCTTAATCCGGGGGGGAATTCACCCCTCCACTTT	CASSLNPGGNSPLHF
TRBD2	TRBJ2-3	TRBV30	NA	TGTGCCTGGAGTCCTAGCGGGAGAGATACGCAGTATTTT	CAWSPSGRDTQYF
NA	TRBJ2-5	TRBV27	once	TGTGCCAGCAGTTTCACCGGGAGCCGAGAGACCCAGTACTTC	CASSFTGSRETQYF
NA	TRBJ1-5	TRBV7-2	NA	TGTGCCAGCAGCTTTAGGGGCCAGCAGCCCCAGCATTTT	CASSFRGQQPQHF
NA	TRBJ2-1	TRBV28	NA	TGTGCCAGCAGGAAACAAGACAATGAGCAGTTCTTC	CASRKQDNEQFF
NA	TRBJ1-2	TRBV5-1	NA	TGCGCCAGCAGCTTGGCGCCGGGGCCAGGGTCGTCCTATGGCTACACCTTC	CASSLAPGPGSSYGYTF
TRBD1	TRBJ2-3	TRBV10-1	NA	TGCGCCAGCAGTTATCTGAGGGACAGGGGGCCAGATACGCAGTATTTT	CASSYLRDRGPDTQYF
TRBD1	TRBJ2-3	TRBV3-1/TRBV3-2	NA	TGTGCCAGCAGCGCTGCCGGATCAGGCAGGGGGAAAGGCACAGATACGCAGTATTTT	CASSAAGSGRGKGTDTQYF
NA	TRBJ1-1	TRBV19	NA	TGTGCCAGTAGTATAGAGGGGGGAGGGAACACTGAAGCTTTCTTT	CASSIEGGGNTEAFF